The rows below give T cell receptor beta chains drawn from one sample of a study of shared clonotypes between healthy human individuals. Profiled with immunoSEQ multiplex PCR; TCRdb holds only in-frame clones, not every one. In the table there are roughly 1,100,000 clones, about three quarters of which are singletons. Sequences were obtained from memory CD4+ T cells sorted from blood. The receptors originated from a man between 18 and 35 years old in good health. The CDR3 runs from the conserved cysteine through the conserved F or W. The D gene is left open where the match is weak. The size entry is marked missing in some rows and otherwise reads once, few, many or a size class.

V gene	clone size	J gene	D gene	CDR3 protein	CDR3 DNA
TRBV7-7	NA	TRBJ2-5	TRBD1	CASSLVSGTEETQYF	TGTGCTAGCAGCTTAGTCTCCGGGACAGAAGAGACCCAGTACTTC
TRBV7-3	NA	TRBJ1-1	TRBD1	CASSKDRDTEAFF	TGTGCCAGCAGCAAGGACAGGGATACTGAAGCTTTCTTT
TRBV28	NA	TRBJ1-6	NA	CASSLGGGPNSPLHF	TGTGCCAGCAGTTTAGGGGGGGGCCCTAATTCACCCCTCCACTTT
TRBV30	NA	TRBJ2-3	TRBD2	CAWSNTGLAGGTDTQYF	TGTGCCTGGAGTAATACGGGACTAGCGGGAGGCACAGATACGCAGTATTTT
TRBV6-1	NA	TRBJ2-7	NA	CASSVAPRDEQYF	TGTGCCAGCAGTGTGGCCCCAAGGGACGAGCAGTACTTC
TRBV28	NA	TRBJ1-2	NA	CATGPVVLTF	TGTGCGACAGGCCCGGTGGTGTTAACCTTC
TRBV9	NA	TRBJ2-7	TRBD1	CASSARQGADEQYF	TGTGCCAGCAGCGCAAGACAGGGGGCGGACGAGCAGTACTTC
TRBV10-3	few	TRBJ2-3	TRBD2	CATYGGGSTDTQYF	TGTGCCACGTACGGGGGGGGGAGCACAGATACGCAGTATTTT
TRBV10-3	NA	TRBJ2-3	TRBD1	CAISKGQEYTDTQYF	TGTGCCATCAGCAAGGGACAGGAGTACACAGATACGCAGTATTTT
TRBV6-1	NA	TRBJ1-5	NA	CASSEEAGVWPQHF	TGTGCCAGCAGTGAAGAGGCAGGGGTGTGGCCCCAGCATTTT
TRBV11-2	NA	TRBJ1-3	NA	CASSLVGGPGNTIYF	TGTGCCAGCAGCTTAGTCGGGGGGCCGGGAAACACCATATATTTT
TRBV7-3	once	TRBJ1-1	NA	CASSLSGNTEAFF	TGTGCCAGCAGCTTATCGGGGAACACTGAAGCTTTCTTT
TRBV5-6	NA	TRBJ1-1	TRBD1	CASSWTGSNGEAFF	TGTGCCAGCAGCTGGACAGGTTCTAACGGTGAAGCTTTCTTT
TRBV19	once	TRBJ1-5	NA	CASIPGLGGQPQHF	TGTGCCAGTATCCCAGGGTTGGGAGGGCAGCCCCAGCATTTT
TRBV28	NA	TRBJ2-7	NA	CASSQGYEQYF	TGTGCCAGCAGTCAGGGGTACGAGCAGTACTTC
TRBV18	NA	TRBJ2-3	NA	CATKGTRSTDTQYF	TGTGCCACAAAAGGGACTCGTAGCACAGATACGCAGTATTTT
TRBV5-6	NA	TRBJ2-1	TRBD2	CASRVDRSSGDLYNEQFF	TGTGCCAGCAGGGTGGATAGGAGCAGCGGGGATCTCTACAATGAGCAGTTCTTC
TRBV9	NA	TRBJ2-1	NA	CASSVANEQFF	TGTGCCAGCAGCGTAGCCAATGAGCAGTTCTTC
TRBV19	NA	TRBJ2-7	NA	CASSIRPSASYEQYF	TGTGCCAGTAGTATCCGGCCCAGTGCATCCTACGAGCAGTACTTC
TRBV6-1	NA	TRBJ2-5	TRBD2	CASSEWAGGFLETQYF	TGTGCCAGCAGTGAATGGGCGGGGGGATTTCTAGAGACCCAGTACTTC
TRBV18	once	TRBJ1-6	TRBD1	CASSPVGTGDSPLHF	TGTGCCAGCTCACCAGTTGGGACAGGAGATTCACCCCTCCACTTT
TRBV5-1	few	TRBJ1-1	NA	CASSLDGGTEAFF	TGCGCCAGCAGCTTGGATGGGGGGACTGAAGCTTTCTTT
TRBV5-1	once	TRBJ1-1	NA	CASSLNLGHANTEAFF	TGCGCCAGCAGCTTGAATCTGGGACATGCGAACACTGAAGCTTTCTTT
TRBV28	NA	TRBJ1-6	NA	CASSPGGDQRSPLHF	TGTGCCAGCAGTCCTGGGGGGGACCAAAGATCACCCCTCCACTTT